What follows are 22 T cell receptor beta chains derived from one specimen sequenced in a study of blood T cell repertoires in COVID-19 (dated by TCRdb to the early 2020s). Receptor libraries were prepared by the immunoSEQ multiplex PCR assay. Not all clones reach the TCRdb copy of this immuneACCESS table, which keeps in-frame sequences only. Checked studies attribute under half of the gap to unresolved V genes and leave the rest unexplained. Here the sample has hundreds of thousands of clones; 65% to 90% occur a single time. Clones ranked in the top ten supply around 5.5% of the sample. The sequenced sample was peripheral blood. These receptors were collected from a man in his fifties or sixties with COVID-19, enrolled during active disease.

This chain connects TRBV25-1 to TRBJ2-7, with a possible D match to TRBD1 (6 bases). V shed 5 bases and J shed 6 bases, with 17 bases lying between them. CDR1 is MGHDK, CDR2 SYGVNS, per germline. The CDR3 has 14 residues. CDR3 in DNA: TGTGCCAGCAGTACCCGACAGGCCCGGGGCGAGCAGTACTTC. This sequence encodes CASSTRQARGEQYF.

J is TRBJ1-1 and V is TRBV18, with TRBD1 matching 8 bases. V trimming: 4 bases; J trimming: 0 bases; junction bases outside the gene matches: 7. The germline CDR1 and CDR2 sequences are KGHSH and LQKENI. The CDR3 contains 16 residues. The CDR3 is CASSLGQGALNTEAFF. The CDR3 DNA follows: TGTGCCAGCTCACTCGGGCAGGGGGCCTTGAACACTGAAGCTTTCTTT.

V usage is TRBV30 and J usage is TRBJ2-7, with D perhaps matching TRBD1 (6 bases). Germline CDR1 is GTSNPN and CDR2 is SVGIG (reference sequence). This CDR3 region has 15 residues. The ends were cut back, 3 bases at V and 2 bases at J, with 17 bases in the middle. The CDR3 spells CAWREPSRGTYEQYF. The CDR3 DNA is TGTGCCTGGAGGGAGCCTAGCAGGGGTACCTACGAGCAGTACTTC.

The J gene is TRBJ2-3, the V gene TRBV19; tentative D call: TRBD2 (5 bases). The CDR3 sequence is 15 residues long. Trimming cost V 0 bases and J 3 bases, with 10 bases left between them. Germline-derived CDR1 and CDR2 are LNHDA and SQIVND (reference sequence). In nucleotides, the CDR3 is TGTGCCAGTAGTATAGATTCAGGACTTACAGATACGCAGTATTTT. Protein sequence: CASSIDSGLTDTQYF.

The chain combines TRBV10-3 with TRBJ2-3, with TRBD2 matching over 10 bases. The V gene's germline CDR1 is ENHRY and CDR2 SYGVKD. This CDR3 is 14 amino acids long. This CDR3 reads CATSGGALADTQYF. In nucleotides, the CDR3 is TGTGCAACCAGCGGGGGGGCATTAGCAGATACGCAGTATTTT.

The chain joins TRBV20-1 to TRBJ1-1; D uncertain. Germline V gives CDR1 DFQATT, CDR2 SNEGSKA (reference sequence). The V end was cut by 3 bases, the J end by 1 base, with 6 bases between. The CDR3 is 12 residues long. The CDR3 sequence: CSASNSNTEAFF. CDR3 nucleotide sequence: TGCAGTGCTAGTAACTCGAACACTGAAGCTTTCTTT.

The chain couples TRBV24-1 to TRBJ2-1; TRBD2 agrees at 7 bases. Germline V CDR1 and CDR2: KGHDR, SFDVKD. Trimming at V came to 4 bases and at J to 8 bases, leaving 10 bases not matched to a gene. The length of the CDR3 is 15 residues. The DNA of the CDR3 is TGTGCCACCAGTGACTTCGGGACGGGGGGTTATGAGCAGTTCTTC. It is translated as CATSDFGTGGYEQFF.

The genes are TRBV4-1 and TRBJ2-7, with TRBD1 identical over 7 bases. CDR1 and CDR2 (germline): MGHRA, YSYEKL. The V gene end was trimmed by 4 bases and the J gene end by 5 bases; junction bases not matched to a gene: 5. CDR3 length: 13 residues. This CDR3 reads CASSRARGHEQYF. The CDR3 coding sequence is TGCGCCAGCAGCCGGGCTAGGGGGCACGAGCAGTACTTC.

The genes are TRBV29-1 and TRBJ2-2, with 7 bases lining up with TRBD1. This CDR3 comprises 14 residues. Germline-derived CDR1 and CDR2 are SQVTM and ANQGSEA. With 7 bases clipped from V and 6 bases from J, the junction kept 11 bases outside the gene matches. CDR3 loop: CSARTGDRAGELFF. CDR3 sequence (DNA): TGCAGCGCACGTACAGGGGATAGGGCCGGGGAGCTGTTTTTT.

The rearrangement joins TRBV6-5 to TRBJ1-1; tentatively, D is TRBD1 (6 bases). Germline CDR1 reads MNHEY; CDR2 reads SVGAGI. The CDR3 is 13 residues long. The V end lost 5 bases, the J end lost 5 bases, and 12 bases lay between the germline ends. The CDR3 sequence: CASSRGARTEAFF. The CDR3 DNA follows: TGTGCCAGCAGTCGGGGGGCTCGAACTGAAGCTTTCTTT.

The chain couples TRBV6-5 to TRBJ1-1, with 7 bases identical to TRBD1. Germline V gives CDR1 MNHEY, CDR2 SVGAGI. Losses at the gene ends were 0 bases for V and 4 bases for J; bases not matched to a gene: 5. The CDR3 is 15 amino acids. Here the CDR3 reads CASSYSEGASTEAFF. CDR3 sequence (DNA): TGTGCCAGCAGTTACTCGGAGGGGGCGAGCACTGAAGCTTTCTTT.

This clone was counted once. The V call is TRBV4-1, the J call TRBJ1-4, with a tentative D call TRBD1 (6 bases). The CDR3 spans 15 residues. From germline, CDR1 is MGHRA and CDR2 YSYEKL. With 4 bases removed from V and 8 bases from J, the gap between germline ends came to 17 bases. CDR3 protein: CASSPHSGDMEKLFF. CDR3 coding DNA: TGCGCCAGCAGCCCGCATTCAGGGGATATGGAAAAACTGTTTTTT.

This chain connects TRBV28 to TRBJ1-1, with D possibly being TRBD1 (6 bases). Looked up from germline, CDR1 is MDHEN and CDR2 is SYDVKM. CDR3 length: 14 amino acids. V was clipped by 5 bases and J by 5 bases, with 15 bases between them. For the CDR3, the DNA is TGTGCCAGCAGTCGTCGGGGGGGGCCAACTGAAGCTTTCTTT. Encoded protein: CASSRRGGPTEAFF. Drawing the rest from reference TRBV28 and TRBJ1-1, the complete variable domain is DVKVTQSSRYLVKRTGEKVFLECVQDMDHENMFWYRQDPGLGLRLIYFSYDVKMKEKGDIPEGYSVSREKKERFSLILESASTNQTSMYLCASSRRGGPTEAFFGQGTRLTVV.

This clone was counted a few times. The rearrangement links TRBV27 to TRBJ2-7; 7 bases match TRBD1. Germline lookup yields CDR1 MNHEY and CDR2 SMNVEV (reference sequence). CDR3 length: 15 amino acids. Losses at the gene ends were 2 bases for V and 2 bases for J; bases not matched to a gene: 6. The CDR3 loop is CASSLERGLTYEQYF. Written as DNA, the CDR3 is TGTGCCAGCAGTTTAGAAAGGGGGCTCACCTACGAGCAGTACTTC.

The gene calls are TRBV6-2 or TRBV6-3 and TRBJ1-1; a weak D match, TRBD1 (6 bases). The length of the CDR3 is 13 residues. Deletions cut 0 bases from V and 8 bases from J, with 10 bases between. Germline lookup yields CDR1 MNHEY and CDR2 SVGEGT. The CDR3 is CASSYSIGTEAFF. DNA for the CDR3: TGTGCCAGCAGTTACTCGATAGGGACAGAAGCTTTCTTT.

The chain carries TRBV4-2 and TRBJ2-6; D perhaps matches TRBD1 (7 bases). This CDR3 spans 14 amino acids. Germline V gene data show CDR1 as LGHNA and CDR2 as YNFKEQ. The V end lost 6 bases, the J end lost 11 bases, and 17 bases lay between the germline ends. The CDR3 DNA sequence: TGTGCCAGCAGTATGAGAGACAGGGAGGACGTCCTGACTTTC. The encoded protein is CASSMRDREDVLTF.

J is TRBJ1-4 and V is TRBV6-5; 9 bases align to TRBD1. The CDR3 loop spans 14 amino acids. The trim removed 6 bases at V and 7 bases at J, leaving 6 bases unmatched. Germline CDR1 and CDR2: MNHEY and SVGAGI. This chain's CDR3 is CASSRGTGIEKLFF. CDR3 coding DNA: TGTGCCAGCAGCCGAGGGACAGGGATTGAAAAACTGTTTTTT.

The chain has TRBV5-5 and TRBJ2-5; 9 nucleotides match TRBD2. Germline CDR1 and CDR2: SGHKS and YYEKEE (reference sequence). Trimming cost V 2 bases and J 6 bases; bases outside gene matches: 8. This CDR3 spans 15 amino acids. CDR3 residues: CASSFGVAGGQTQYF. CDR3 sequence (DNA): TGTGCCAGCAGCTTCGGAGTTGCGGGGGGGCAGACCCAGTACTTC.

The genes are TRBV24-1 and TRBJ1-5; a weak D match, TRBD1 (5 bases). Germline CDR1 KGHDR, CDR2 SFDVKD. CDR3 length: 21 amino acids. Trimming took off 3 bases at V and 0 bases at J, with 26 bases between the two ends. CDR3 nucleotides: TGTGCCACCAGTGATCACAGGCCGGGTGGACCCCGTCGTTATAGCAATCAGCCCCAGCATTTT. This encodes CATSDHRPGGPRRYSNQPQHF.

The rearrangement links TRBV12-2 to TRBJ2-7; the D call of TRBD2 is as the table states it, not checked on the DNA. TRBV12-2 is an annotated pseudogene. This CDR3 spans 16 amino acids. CDR3 region: CASRSRTSGPSYEQYF. CDR3 DNA sequence: TGTGCAAGTCGCTCACGGACTAGCGGGCCGTCCTACGAGCAGTACTTC.

Ten or more counts support this clone. V is TRBV6-5 and J is TRBJ2-7; TRBD1 aligns across 8 bases. Germline V gene sequence: CDR1 MNHEY, CDR2 SVGAGI. V was pared by 6 bases and J by 6 bases, with 7 bases of the junction left unmatched. The CDR3 sequence is 13 residues long. The CDR3 region is CASSSGQVFEQYF. The CDR3 nucleotides read TGTGCCAGCAGCTCGGGACAGGTTTTCGAGCAGTACTTC.

The chain combines TRBV5-1 with TRBJ2-7; 11 nucleotides match TRBD2. After removal of 4 bases from V and 2 bases from J, the junction contained 2 bases not matched to a gene. CDR3 length: 14 residues. Germline assignment: CDR1 SGHRS and CDR2 YFSETQ. In DNA, the CDR3 is TGCGCCAGCAGCCTAGCGGGGGGTACCTACGAGCAGTACTTC. Amino acids: CASSLAGGTYEQYF.